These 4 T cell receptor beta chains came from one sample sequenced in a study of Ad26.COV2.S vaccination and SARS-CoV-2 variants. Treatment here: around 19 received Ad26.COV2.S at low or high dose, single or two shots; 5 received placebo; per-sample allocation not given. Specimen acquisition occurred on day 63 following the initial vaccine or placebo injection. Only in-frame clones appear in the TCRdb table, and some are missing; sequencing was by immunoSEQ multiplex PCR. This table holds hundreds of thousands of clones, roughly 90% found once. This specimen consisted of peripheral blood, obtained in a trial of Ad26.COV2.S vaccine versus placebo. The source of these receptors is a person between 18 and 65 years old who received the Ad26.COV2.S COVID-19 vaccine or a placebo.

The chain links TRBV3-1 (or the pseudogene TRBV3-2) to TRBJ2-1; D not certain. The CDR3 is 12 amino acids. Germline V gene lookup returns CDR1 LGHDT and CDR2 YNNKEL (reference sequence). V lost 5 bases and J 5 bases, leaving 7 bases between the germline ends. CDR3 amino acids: CASSYKHNEQFF. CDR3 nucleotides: TGTGCCAGCAGCTATAAACACAATGAGCAGTTCTTC.

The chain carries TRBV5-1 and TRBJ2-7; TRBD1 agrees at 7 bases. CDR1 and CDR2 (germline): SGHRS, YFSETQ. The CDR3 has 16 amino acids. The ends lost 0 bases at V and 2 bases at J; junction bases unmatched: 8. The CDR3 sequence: CASSLGGTDTPYEQYF. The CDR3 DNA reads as TGCGCCAGCAGCTTGGGAGGGACAGACACACCCTACGAGCAGTACTTC.

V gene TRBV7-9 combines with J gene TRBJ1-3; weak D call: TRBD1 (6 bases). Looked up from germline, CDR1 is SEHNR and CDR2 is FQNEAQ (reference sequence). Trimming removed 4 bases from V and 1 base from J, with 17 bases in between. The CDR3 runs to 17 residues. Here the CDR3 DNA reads TGTGCCAGCAGCTGGGTTGTGGGCAGGGGATCTGGAAACACCATATATTTT. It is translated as CASSWVVGRGSGNTIYF.

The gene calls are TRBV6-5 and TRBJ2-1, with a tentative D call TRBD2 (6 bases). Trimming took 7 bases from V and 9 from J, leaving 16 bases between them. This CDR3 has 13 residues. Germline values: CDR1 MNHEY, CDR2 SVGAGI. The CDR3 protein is CASKGQWGVEQFF. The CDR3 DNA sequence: TGTGCCAGCAAAGGGCAGTGGGGGGTTGAGCAGTTCTTC.